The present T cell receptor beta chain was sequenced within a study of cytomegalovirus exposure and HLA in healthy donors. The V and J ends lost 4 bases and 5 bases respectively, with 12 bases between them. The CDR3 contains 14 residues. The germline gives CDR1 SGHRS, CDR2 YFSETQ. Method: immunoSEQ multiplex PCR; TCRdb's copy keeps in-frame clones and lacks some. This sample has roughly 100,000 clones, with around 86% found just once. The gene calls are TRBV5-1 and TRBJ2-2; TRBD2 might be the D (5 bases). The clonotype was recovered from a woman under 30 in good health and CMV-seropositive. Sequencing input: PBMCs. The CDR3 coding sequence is TGCGCCAGCAGCCCCCTCGGCGGGACCGGGGAGCTGTTTTTT. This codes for CASSPLGGTGELFF.